A selection of T cell receptor beta chains follows, all from one sample in a study of patients and donors after allogeneic stem cell transplantation. TCRdb reprocessed the RT-PCR reads with MiXCR, giving one entry per CDR3 protein. The table includes about 960,000 distinct CDR3 sequences, roughly 18% detected once. Sequencing was carried out using blood, either unsorted or a sorted T cell fraction (not recorded which). Every receptor here comes from a human donor who was either an allogeneic HSCT recipient or a stem cell or donor lymphocyte infusion donor (not recorded which). It is not recorded whose cells these are; they may come from a transplant donor. CDR3s leave out the opening cysteine and the closing phenylalanine or tryptophan. Not all rows give a size; the values are once, few, many and, for expanded clones, a class.

clone size | CDR3 length | V gene | CDR3 protein
few | 12 | TRBV7-7 | ASGRAPGATEAF
NA | 12 | TRBV20-1 | SARAAGRGTEAF
once | 14 | TRBV12-3/TRBV12-4 | ATKGDRNSGANVLT
NA | 17 | TRBV11-1 | ASSLLLRQGDPRTYGQY
NA | 15 | TRBV7-6 | ASSPIRMPSPFEKLF
NA | 13 | TRBV7-6 | ASSSGGRGAYEQY
NA | 12 | TRBV30 | AWSATSGANVLT
NA | 12 | TRBV9 | ASSAREGAETQY
few | 13 | TRBV12-3/TRBV12-4 | ASSALTSGLYEQY
NA | 11 | TRBV7-8 | ASKGAKTYEQY
NA | 13 | TRBV3-1 | ASSQDPLAVETQY
few | 13 | TRBV18 | ASSPQPQGAIGYT
NA | 11 | TRBV3-1 | ASSPTEGETQY
NA | 13 | TRBV20-1 | SAQGLAGVYNEQF
NA | 9 | TRBV2 | ASRVSGELF
many | 11 | TRBV12-3/TRBV12-4 | ASSLGTFYEQY
few | 11 | TRBV5-1 | ASSLEGGRGYT
NA | 12 | TRBV2 | ASSLGWRAGELF
once | 12 | TRBV30 | AWRPGRNTGELF
NA | 14 | TRBV7-2 | ASSLDRRTLTYEQY
few | 11 | TRBV6-1 | ASHPSNTDTQY
NA | 13 | TRBV12-3/TRBV12-4 | ASSLAEGPFDGYT
NA | 10 | TRBV20-1 | SYEGGKNEQY
few | 14 | TRBV12-3/TRBV12-4 | ASSSLIGGGWETQY
many | 11 | TRBV27 | ASSHGQGTEAF
NA | 8 | TRBV20-1 | SASFDGYT
NA | 16 | TRBV10-3 | ATLQGLAGGGGTDTQY
NA | 13 | TRBV9 | ASTPGLSGLHEQF
few | 12 | TRBV4-1 | ASSPPGADNEQF
NA | 11 | TRBV20-1 | SAQTRGRETQY
NA | 12 | TRBV5-8 | ASSSMTPQETQY
few | 14 | TRBV12-3/TRBV12-4 | ASSFDRPGSKNIQY
few | 13 | TRBV6-1 | ASILTRVSNEKLF
NA | 13 | TRBV9 | ASSVLQGATGELF
few | 16 | TRBV10-3 | AISESNGQQEVSQPQH
NA | 12 | TRBV7-3 | ASSNDPGLSEQF
many | 15 | TRBV7-2 | ASSLGVSGGTYNEQF
NA | 13 | TRBV20-1 | SARTYMGQGYGYT
NA | 13 | TRBV7-9 | ASSLGEFITGELF
NA | 14 | TRBV12-3/TRBV12-4 | ASSLLGSLAKNIQY
NA | 13 | TRBV7-9 | ASSPPRVQSYEQY
NA | 12 | TRBV5-1 | ASSLNSQGGGYT
NA | 14 | TRBV11-2 | ASSSRGSGTTDTQY
few | 15 | TRBV24-1 | ATSENRLAGRTDTQY
NA | 11 | TRBV25-1 | ASSGDIRQPQH
few | 13 | TRBV7-9 | ASSLSDRGTETQY
NA | 13 | TRBV12-3/TRBV12-4 | ASATGRGRTDTQY
few | 11 | TRBV15 | ATSRDRDQPQH
NA | 11 | TRBV30 | AWSVREWMTQY
NA | 12 | TRBV7-6 | ASRISPRGTEAF
NA | 13 | TRBV9 | ASSVGGGTINEQF